Listed here is a single T cell receptor beta chain. Its antigen specificity is not known. Base-call qualities are not available, and no considerably larger clone is one nucleotide away. V is trimmed back by 4 bases and J by 1 base, and the junction contains 4 bases that no gene match accounts for. The CDR3 runs 14 amino acids, cysteine and phenylalanine included. CDR3 DNA is the only sequence kept; it has 42 bases, read in frame from the first base. Via the germline V gene, CDR1 is SGHDT and CDR2 YYEEEE. The data are from a study of Siglec-9 on CD8 T cells in melanoma (dated by TCRdb to the late 2010s). In terms of the full investigation: The study investigated Siglec-9 expression on CD8+ T cells and the role of Siglec-9 in regulating T cells in the melanoma tumor microenvironment.

Library preparation was by the immunoSEQ multiplex PCR assay. Held by TCRdb, this immuneACCESS table contains in-frame sequences only and omits some clones. Under half of the omission traces to an unresolved V gene where checked; the cause of the rest is unknown. The sample table records about 36,000 clones; more than 65% of these occur just once. The ten largest make up about 1.8% of the sample. What the work shows at the level of the full study, not this receptor alone: An effector memory CD8+ T-cell subset that appeared to accumulate within melanoma tumors was reported to be marked and regulated by Siglec-9.

This clonotype was sampled from a human donor in good health. The chain is assembled from TRBV5-6 and TRBJ1-1; 7 bases in the junction line up with TRBD1. Sequencing input: Siglec-9- CD8+ T cells sorted from blood. This sample's cell subset or site label indicates: CD8 T cells lacking Siglec-9. The DNA sequence follows: TGTGCCAGCAGCAGGGACAGAAGGAACACTGAAGCTTTCTTT. Translated, it reads CASSRDRRNTEAFF.